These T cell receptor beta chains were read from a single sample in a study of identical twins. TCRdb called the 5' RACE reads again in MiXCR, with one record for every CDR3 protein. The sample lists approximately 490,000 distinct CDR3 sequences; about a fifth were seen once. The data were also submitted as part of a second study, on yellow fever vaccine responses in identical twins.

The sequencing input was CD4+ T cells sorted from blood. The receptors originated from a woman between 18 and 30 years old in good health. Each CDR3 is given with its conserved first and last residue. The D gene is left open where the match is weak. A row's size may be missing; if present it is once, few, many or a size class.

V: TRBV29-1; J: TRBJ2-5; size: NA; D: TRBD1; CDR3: CSVPWTGKETQYF; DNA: TGCAGCGTACCATGGACAGGGAAAGAGACCCAGTACTTC
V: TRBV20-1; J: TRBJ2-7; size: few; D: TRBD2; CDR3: CSARANLNSRTSGILEQYF; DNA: TGCAGTGCTAGAGCGAATTTAAATTCCCGGACTAGCGGAATTCTCGAGCAGTACTTC
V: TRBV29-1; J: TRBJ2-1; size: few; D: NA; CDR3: CSAQTDYNEQFF; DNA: TGCAGCGCCCAAACGGACTACAATGAGCAGTTCTTC
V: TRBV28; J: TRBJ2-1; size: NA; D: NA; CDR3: CASRTSEQYNEQFF; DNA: TGTGCCAGCAGGACTAGTGAACAATACAATGAGCAGTTCTTC
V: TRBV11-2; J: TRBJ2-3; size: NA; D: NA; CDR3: CASSSSSSGGAWGTDTQYF; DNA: NA
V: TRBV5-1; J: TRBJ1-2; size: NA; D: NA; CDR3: CASSATGSINYGYTF; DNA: TGCGCCAGCAGCGCAACAGGGTCTATTAACTATGGCTACACCTTC
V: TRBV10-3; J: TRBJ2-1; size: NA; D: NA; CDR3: CAISDFNEQFF; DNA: TGTGCCATCAGTGATTTCAATGAGCAGTTCTTC
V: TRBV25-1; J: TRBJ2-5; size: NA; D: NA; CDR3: CASSELAGAQETKYF; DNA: TGTGCCAGCAGTGAACTTGCAGGGGCCCAAGAGACCAAGTACTTC
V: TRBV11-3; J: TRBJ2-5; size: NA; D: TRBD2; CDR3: CASSSIRGEETQYF; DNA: TGTGCCAGCAGCTCCATACGGGGGGAAGAGACCCAGTACTTC
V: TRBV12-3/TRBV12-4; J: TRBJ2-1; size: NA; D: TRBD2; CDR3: CASEVGLAGLGEQFF; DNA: TGTGCCAGCGAGGTGGGACTAGCGGGTTTGGGTGAGCAGTTCTTC
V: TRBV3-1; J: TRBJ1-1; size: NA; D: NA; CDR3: CASSQEQAGTEAFF; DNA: TGTGCCAGCAGCCAAGAACAGGCAGGGACTGAAGCTTTCTTT
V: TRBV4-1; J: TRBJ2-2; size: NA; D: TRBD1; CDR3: CASSQDRQGATGELFF; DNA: TGCGCCAGCAGCCAAGATCGACAGGGTGCCACCGGGGAGCTGTTTTTT
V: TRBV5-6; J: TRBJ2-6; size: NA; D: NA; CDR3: CASSKPSSGANVLTF; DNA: TGTGCCAGCAGTAAACCGAGCTCTGGGGCCAACGTCCTGACTTTC
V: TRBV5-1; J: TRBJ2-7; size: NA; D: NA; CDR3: CASSLGQGMNEQYF; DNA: TGCGCCAGCAGCTTGGGCCAGGGTATGAACGAGCAGTACTTC
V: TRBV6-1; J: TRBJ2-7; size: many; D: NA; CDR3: CASTPDRTRGQYF; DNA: TGTGCCAGCACGCCCGACAGGACCCGGGGGCAGTACTTC
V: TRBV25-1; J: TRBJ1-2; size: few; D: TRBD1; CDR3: CASSEGQGAANYGYTF; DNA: TGTGCCAGCAGTGAAGGGCAGGGGGCGGCTAACTATGGCTACACCTTC
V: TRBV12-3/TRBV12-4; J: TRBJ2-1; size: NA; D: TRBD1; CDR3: CASSLRGRTGKYNEQFF; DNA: TGTGCCAGCAGTTTAAGGGGGCGGACAGGGAAATACAATGAGCAGTTCTTC
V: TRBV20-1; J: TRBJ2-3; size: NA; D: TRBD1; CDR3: CSARAPGQSTDTQYF; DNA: TGCAGTGCTAGAGCCCCGGGACAGAGCACAGATACGCAGTATTTT
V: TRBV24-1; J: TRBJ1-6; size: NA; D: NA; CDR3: CATSDLGETNSPLHF; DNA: TGTGCCACCAGTGATTTAGGGGAGACAAATTCACCCCTCCACTTT
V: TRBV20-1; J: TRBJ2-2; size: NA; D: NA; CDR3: CSARGRGGAANTGELFF; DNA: TGCAGTGCTAGAGGGAGGGGGGGTGCTGCGAACACCGGGGAGCTGTTTTTT
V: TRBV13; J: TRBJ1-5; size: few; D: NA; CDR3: CASSFRAYNQPQHF; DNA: TGTGCCAGCAGCTTCAGAGCGTACAATCAGCCCCAGCATTTT
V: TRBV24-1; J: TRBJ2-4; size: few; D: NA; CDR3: CATSPGTAKNIQYF; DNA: TGTGCCACCAGTCCGGGTACGGCCAAAAACATTCAGTACTTC
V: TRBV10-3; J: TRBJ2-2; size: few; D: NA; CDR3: CAISGDTGELFF; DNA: TGTGCCATCTCAGGGGACACCGGGGAGCTGTTTTTT
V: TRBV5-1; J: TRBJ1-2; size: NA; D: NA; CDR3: CASSLVAQGGTYGYTF; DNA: TGCGCCAGCAGCTTGGTTGCACAGGGCGGGACCTATGGCTACACCTTC
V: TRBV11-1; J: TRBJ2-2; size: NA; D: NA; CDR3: CASSEGILYTRNTGELFF; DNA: TGTGCCAGCAGCGAAGGGATCCTTTACACTAGGAACACCGGGGAGCTGTTTTTT
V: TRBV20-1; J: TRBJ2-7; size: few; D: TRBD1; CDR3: CSARMTGLSSYEQYF; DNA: TGCAGTGCTAGGATGACAGGGCTTAGCTCCTACGAGCAGTACTTC
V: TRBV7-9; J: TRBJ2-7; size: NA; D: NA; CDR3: CASSLVGPPEEQYF; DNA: TGTGCCAGCAGCTTGGTGGGACCACCGGAGGAGCAGTACTTC